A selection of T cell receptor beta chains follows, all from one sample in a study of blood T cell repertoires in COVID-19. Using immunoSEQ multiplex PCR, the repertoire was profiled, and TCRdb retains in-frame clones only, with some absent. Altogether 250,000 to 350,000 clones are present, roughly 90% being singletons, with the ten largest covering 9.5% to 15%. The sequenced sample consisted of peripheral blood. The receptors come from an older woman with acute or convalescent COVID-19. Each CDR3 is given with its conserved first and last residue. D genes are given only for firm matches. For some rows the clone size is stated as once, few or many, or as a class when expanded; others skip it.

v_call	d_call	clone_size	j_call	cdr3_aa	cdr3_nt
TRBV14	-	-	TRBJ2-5	CASSQDWVRAETQYF	TGTGCCAGCAGCCAAGATTGGGTCAGGGCCGAGACCCAGTACTTC
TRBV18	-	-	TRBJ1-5	CASSPTGSGNQPQHF	TGTGCCAGCTCACCAACAGGGTCGGGCAATCAGCCCCAGCATTTT
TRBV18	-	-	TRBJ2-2	CASSPVVAENTGELFF	TGTGCCAGCTCACCTGTGGTAGCGGAAAACACCGGGGAGCTGTTTTTT
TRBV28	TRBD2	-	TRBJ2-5	CASRLGRGWETQYF	TGTGCCAGCAGGCTAGGGAGGGGATGGGAGACCCAGTACTTC
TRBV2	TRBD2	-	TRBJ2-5	CASSVASGISVETQYF	TGTGCCAGCAGTGTCGCTAGCGGGATTTCAGTCGAGACCCAGTACTTC
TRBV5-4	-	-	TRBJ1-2	CASSQDGLQGYGYTF	TGTGCCAGCAGCCAAGACGGGTTGCAGGGCTATGGCTACACCTTC
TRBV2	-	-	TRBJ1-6	CAGSSSYNSPLHF	TGTGCCGGTTCCAGCTCCTATAATTCACCCCTCCACTTT
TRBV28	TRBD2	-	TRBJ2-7	CASSSTRLAKYPYEQYF	TGTGCCAGCAGTTCTACCCGACTAGCAAAGTACCCCTACGAGCAGTACTTC
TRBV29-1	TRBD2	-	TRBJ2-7	CSVYWREASGSNEQYF	TGCAGCGTTTATTGGAGAGAGGCTAGCGGGAGCAACGAGCAGTACTTC
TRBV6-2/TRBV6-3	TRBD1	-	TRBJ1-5	CASSSDRPDRVYNQPQHF	TGTGCCAGCAGTTCGGATAGACCCGACAGGGTCTACAATCAGCCCCAGCATTTT
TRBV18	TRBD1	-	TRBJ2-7	CASSRSGTDLYEQYF	TGTGCCAGCTCACGCTCCGGGACAGACCTCTACGAGCAGTACTTC
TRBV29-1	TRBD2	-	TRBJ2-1	CSVEAKREGRNEQFF	TGCAGCGTTGAAGCGAAACGGGAGGGACGGAATGAGCAGTTCTTC
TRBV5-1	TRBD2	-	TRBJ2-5	CASSLAPAGGGETQYF	TGCGCCAGCAGCTTGGCCCCAGCGGGAGGTGGGGAGACCCAGTACTTC
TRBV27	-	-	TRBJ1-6	CASSLWEGSPLHF	TGTGCCAGCAGTTTATGGGAGGGTTCACCCCTCCACTTT
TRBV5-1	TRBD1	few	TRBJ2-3	CASSPGQGRDTQYF	TGCGCCAGCAGCCCGGGACAGGGACGAGATACGCAGTATTTT
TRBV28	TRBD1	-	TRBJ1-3	CASSLTGSTGNTIYF	TGTGCCAGCAGTTTGACAGGGAGCACTGGAAACACCATATATTTT
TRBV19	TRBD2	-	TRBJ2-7	CASSPGTSGDTYEQYF	TGTGCCAGTAGCCCCGGGACTAGCGGGGACACCTACGAGCAGTACTTC
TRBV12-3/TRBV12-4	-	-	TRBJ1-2	CASSLGHAYGYTF	TGTGCCAGCAGTCTCGGACATGCTTATGGCTACACCTTC
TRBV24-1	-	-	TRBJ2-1	CATSDVGRGGYEQFF	TGTGCCACCAGTGATGTGGGGAGGGGGGGATACGAGCAGTTCTTC
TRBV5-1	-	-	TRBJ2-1	CASSLDPGLGYNEQFF	TGCGCCAGCAGCTTGGATCCGGGTCTCGGATACAATGAGCAGTTCTTC
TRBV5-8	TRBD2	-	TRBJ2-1	CASSPGGAAHNEQFF	TGTGCCAGCAGTCCCGGGGGGGCAGCTCACAATGAGCAGTTCTTC
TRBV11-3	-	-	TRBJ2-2	CASSLEWGTNTGELFF	TGTGCCAGCAGCTTAGAATGGGGCACGAACACCGGGGAGCTGTTTTTT
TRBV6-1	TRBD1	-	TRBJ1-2	CASSGLGQAASYSYGYTF	TGTGCCAGCAGTGGTCTTGGACAGGCCGCTAGTTATTCTTATGGCTACACCTTC
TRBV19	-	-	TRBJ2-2	CATRGTANTGELFF	TGTGCCACCCGGGGGACGGCGAACACCGGGGAGCTGTTTTTT
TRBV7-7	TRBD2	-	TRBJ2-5	CASSPGLAGGQETQYF	TGTGCTAGCAGTCCCGGGCTAGCGGGAGGCCAAGAGACCCAGTACTTC
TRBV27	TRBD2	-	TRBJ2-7	CASSRRRLAGDYEQYF	TGTGCCAGCTCTCGCCGACGACTAGCGGGAGACTACGAGCAGTACTTC
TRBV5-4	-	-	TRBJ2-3	CASSFPYTDTQYF	TGTGCCAGCAGCTTTCCTTACACAGATACGCAGTATTTT
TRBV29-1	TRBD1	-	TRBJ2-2	CSARETGGSNGELFF	TGCAGCGCCAGGGAGACAGGGGGCTCGAACGGGGAGCTGTTTTTT
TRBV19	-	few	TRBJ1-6	CASSIRGNHNSPLHF	TGTGCCAGTAGTATCCGGGGAAACCATAATTCACCCCTCCACTTT
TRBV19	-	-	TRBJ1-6	CASSETLRRSSYNSPLHF	TGTGCCAGTAGCGAAACCCTCAGGAGGAGCTCCTATAATTCACCCCTCCACTTT
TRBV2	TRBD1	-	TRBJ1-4	CASTYWGQAINEKLFF	TGTGCCAGCACCTACTGGGGACAGGCAATTAATGAAAAACTGTTTTTT
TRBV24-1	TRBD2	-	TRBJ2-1	CATSDAGTSGIYNEQFF	TGTGCCACCAGTGACGCAGGGACTAGCGGGATCTACAATGAGCAGTTCTTC
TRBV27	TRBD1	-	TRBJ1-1	CASTVDRGRLGTEAFF	TGTGCCAGCACCGTTGACAGGGGGCGCCTGGGCACTGAAGCTTTCTTT
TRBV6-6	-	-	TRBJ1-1	CASSRRTEVAAFF	TGTGCCAGCAGTCGCCGGACAGAAGTAGCAGCTTTCTTT
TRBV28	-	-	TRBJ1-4	CASSPLGSGKKLFF	TGTGCCAGCAGTCCCCTGGGGTCGGGGAAAAAACTGTTTTTT
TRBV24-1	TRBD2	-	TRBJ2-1	CATSGRSGFGNEQFF	TGTGCCACCAGTGGGCGTAGCGGGTTCGGCAATGAGCAGTTCTTC
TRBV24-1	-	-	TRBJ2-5	CATSAPDRRETQYF	TGTGCCACCAGTGCCCCGGACAGAAGAGAGACCCAGTACTTC
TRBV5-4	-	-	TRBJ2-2	CASSFSGKLNTGELFF	TGTGCCAGCAGCTTTTCCGGGAAATTAAACACCGGGGAGCTGTTTTTT
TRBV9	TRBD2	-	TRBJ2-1	CASSVLAAGTYNEQFF	TGTGCCAGCAGCGTGCTAGCGGCAGGGACCTACAATGAGCAGTTCTTC
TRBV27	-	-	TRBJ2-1	CASSIAGQSYNEQFF	TGTGCCAGCAGTATCGCGGGACAGTCCTACAATGAGCAGTTCTTC
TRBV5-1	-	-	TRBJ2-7	CASSPTRPTPLLEQYF	TGCGCCAGCAGCCCAACCCGCCCGACACCCCTCCTAGAGCAGTACTTC
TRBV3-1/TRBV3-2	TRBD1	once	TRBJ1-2	CASSPGTGGIYGYTF	TGTGCCAGCAGCCCTGGGACAGGGGGCATCTATGGCTACACCTTC
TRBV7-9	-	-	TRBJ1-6	CASSSDVTLDTLNSPLHF	TGTGCCAGCAGCTCAGATGTAACATTGGACACTCTTAATTCACCCCTCCACTTT
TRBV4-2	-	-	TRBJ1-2	CASSQEEGLMIGYTF	TGTGCCAGCAGCCAAGAGGAGGGCCTCATGATTGGCTACACCTTC
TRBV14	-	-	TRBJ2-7	CASSQDTYEQYF	TGTGCCAGCAGCCAAGACACCTACGAGCAGTACTTC
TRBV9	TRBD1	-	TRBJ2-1	CASSVGGQGRYNEQFF	TGTGCCAGCAGCGTAGGGGGACAGGGTCGTTACAATGAGCAGTTCTTC
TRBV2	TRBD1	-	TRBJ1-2	CASTPGTGYRANYGYTF	TGTGCCAGCACCCCCGGGACAGGGTACCGAGCTAACTATGGCTACACCTTC
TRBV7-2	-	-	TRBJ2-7	CASRRWGSSSSYEQYF	TGTGCCAGCAGGCGGTGGGGCTCTTCCAGCTCCTACGAGCAGTACTTC
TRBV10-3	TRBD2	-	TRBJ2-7	CAISDGRVTSGSIHEQYF	TGTGCCATCAGTGACGGCAGGGTCACTAGCGGGAGCATCCACGAGCAGTACTTC
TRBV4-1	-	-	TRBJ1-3	CASSLQERGGNTIYF	TGCGCCAGCAGCCTCCAAGAAAGAGGGGGAAACACCATATATTTT
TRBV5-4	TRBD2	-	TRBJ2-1	CASSGGTSAPGQQFF	TGTGCCAGCAGCGGTGGGACTAGCGCTCCGGGACAGCAGTTCTTC
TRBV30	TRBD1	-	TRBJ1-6	CAWRETGGYSPLHF	TGTGCCTGGAGAGAGACAGGGGGCTATTCACCCCTCCACTTT